This T cell receptor beta chain is drawn from a study of sequential checkpoint blockade in melanoma (dated by TCRdb to between 2019 and 2020). A note on the overall study: Patients were randomized 1:1 to first-line nivolumab followed by ipilimumab (arm A) or ipilimumab followed by nivolumab (arm B). Maintenance nivolumab came after each of the two trial sequences.

Points the paper makes about the study in general: Validation of the response-prediction model combining TCR metrics and mutation burden is needed in larger, independent patient cohorts.

CDR1 and CDR2 are drawn from the germline V gene: SGHDT, YYEEEE. At the junction V is shortened by 4 bases and J by 0 bases, with 21 bases in between. Spanning cysteine to phenylalanine, the CDR3 consists of 18 amino acids. Just CDR3 DNA is preserved here, 54 bases in frame from base 1. Per the publication, the treatment or condition label means: randomized to nivolumab then ipilimumab (arm A) or the reverse (arm B). None of the trial patients had been given prior DNA-damaging chemotherapy. A FACS Aria II flow cytometer was used to sort live CD3+CD8+ cells that were negative for CD19 and CD56 from thawed PBMCs. Samples came from patients with melanoma in CheckMate 064, a randomized, open-label phase II trial of sequential checkpoint blockade. Peripheral blood mononuclear cells were collected by leukapheresis, purified with Ficoll-Paque, and frozen in human serum with 10% DMSO. Purity of sorted blood CD3+CD8+ cells was verified at >98% immediately after sorting, followed by DNA extraction.

This clone was found a few times. Its cognate antigen has yet to be identified. No qualities accompany the bases; no much larger clone lies one base away. TCRbeta CDR3 regions were immunosequenced from genomic DNA with the immunoSEQ Assay. Prior to high-throughput sequencing, genomic DNA was amplified by bias-controlled multiplex PCR. In the source study's methods: To quantify the absolute abundance of each unique TCRbeta CDR3 region, the sequences were collapsed and filtered. Clonality, defined as 1 minus Pielou's evenness, was calculated using only productive rearrangements. A previously published method was used to identify clones whose frequencies were significantly greater in on-treatment samples than in baseline samples. TCRdb took over this immuneACCESS table, retaining in-frame rearrangements with V and J assigned. Such tables are incomplete; in checked studies, under half of the missing clones stem from an unresolved V gene, and the remainder is unexplained. V, J and clone size are those of that table, while D and trimming were read from the DNA. The sample table contains about 6,100 clones; only one count was recorded for roughly 50% of them. The top ten clones comprise 17% of the sample.

Recombination joined TRBV5-6 with TRBJ2-3; possibly the D gene is TRBD1, per 6 matching bases. The receptor comes from a human donor with melanoma. The material sequenced was CD8+ T cells sorted from blood (inferred from file names), taken from a patient given nivolumab and ipilimumab in sequence. The CDR3 is CASSEPSRGPSSTDTQYF. The sequence in DNA is TGTGCCAGCAGCGAACCATCCAGGGGTCCCTCTAGCACAGATACGCAGTATTTT.